What follows are 26 T cell receptor beta chains derived from one specimen sequenced in a study of shared clonotypes between healthy human individuals. The method was immunoSEQ multiplex PCR; TCRdb's version includes in-frame clones alone and lacks a portion of them. The sample lists around 2.5 million clones; under 95% were seen once. The material sequenced was naive CD4+ T cells from PBMCs. Described subset: CD45RA+ positively selected. The receptors shown here come from a man aged 18 to 29 in good health. Some clones in this sample may be carry-over from other donors' samples.

This clone was detected only once. This chain links TRBV9 with TRBJ2-1, with a weak D call TRBD1 (5 bases). Germline V gives CDR1 SGDLS, CDR2 YYNGEE. V gave up 0 bases and J gave up 6 bases, with 10 bases separating them. The CDR3 spans 14 residues. In DNA form, the CDR3 reads TGTGCCAGCAGCGTAGGTTATGGGGCCAATGAGCAGTTCTTC. Its translation: CASSVGYGANEQFF.

The chain joins TRBV5-1 to TRBJ2-5; D uncertain. The better agreement between TRBJ2-7 and the DNA end casts doubt on the J call. The CDR3 totals 16 residues. CDR1 and CDR2 from the germline V gene are SGHRS and YFSETQ. CDR3 sequence (DNA): TGCGCCAGCAGCTTGGCCGGAGCTACTTTCTCCTACGAGCAGTACTTC. This encodes CASSLAGATFSYEQYF.

This clone was counted a few times. This chain links TRBV30 with TRBJ1-5; no firm D call. The CDR3 extends over 14 amino acids. V lost 4 bases and J 6 bases, leaving 16 bases between the germline ends. CDR1 and CDR2 from the germline V gene are GTSNPN and SVGIG (reference sequence). DNA for the CDR3: TGTGCCTGGAAAGGGAGTTTACCAAGTCAGCCCCAGCATTTT. Translation gives CAWKGSLPSQPQHF.

CDR3 in DNA: TGTGCCAGCAGTTTAAAGTCGGGGTTGCAGAGTAGGCGAGAAAAACTGTTTTTT. The encoded protein is CASSLKSGLQSRREKLFF. The J gene is TRBJ1-4, the V gene TRBV28; D remains unclear. Trimming left V 2 bases short and J 8 bases short, with 24 bases between. In germline, CDR1 is MDHEN, CDR2 SYDVKM. CDR3 length equals 18 residues.

The V and J genes are TRBV7-9 and TRBJ2-3; D unresolved. The CDR3 loop spans 17 amino acids. V was pared by 3 bases and J by 4 bases, with 20 bases between. Germline-derived CDR1 and CDR2 are SEHNR and FQNEAQ (reference sequence). The CDR3 DNA reads TGTGCCAGCAGCTTGAACAGCGTTGCGAGGAGAGCAGATACGCAGTATTTT. Translation gives CASSLNSVARRADTQYF.

The chain is built from TRBV11-2 and TRBJ2-1; 9 bases match TRBD1. Germline V gene lookup returns CDR1 SGHAT and CDR2 FQNNGV. CDR3 length equals 15 residues. V shed 5 bases and J 5 bases; nucleotides not matched to a gene: 7. CDR3 loop: CASSPGQGFNNEQFF. CDR3 nucleotide sequence: TGTGCCAGCAGCCCAGGACAGGGGTTCAACAATGAGCAGTTCTTC.

The chain employs TRBV9 and TRBJ2-7, with 8 nucleotides matching TRBD2. Germline values: CDR1 SGDLS, CDR2 YYNGEE. This CDR3 comprises 17 residues. V was clipped by 0 bases and J by 1 base; unmatched bases: 9. The CDR3 DNA follows: TGTGCCAGCAGCGTAGGCGGTCGTGCGGGAGGTTCCTACGAGCAGTACTTC. It specifies CASSVGGRAGGSYEQYF.

This clone was detected once. The J gene is TRBJ2-3, the V gene TRBV28; 13 bases fit TRBD2. CDR1 and CDR2 (germline): MDHEN, SYDVKM. The CDR3 runs to 15 residues. Trimming at V came to 8 bases and at J to 1 base, leaving 3 bases not matched to a gene. The CDR3 coding sequence is TGTGCCAGCGAACTAGCGGGAGGGGGCACAGATACGCAGTATTTT. Translating it yields CASELAGGGTDTQYF. The complete variable domain, with remaining parts taken from reference TRBV28 and TRBJ2-3, reads DVKVTQSSRYLVKRTGEKVFLECVQDMDHENMFWYRQDPGLGLRLIYFSYDVKMKEKGDIPEGYSVSREKKERFSLILESASTNQTSMYLCASELAGGGTDTQYFGPGTRLTVL.

The chain carries TRBV29-1 and TRBJ1-2; D unclear. The CDR3 contains 12 residues. Germline values: CDR1 SQVTM, CDR2 ANQGSEA. Trimming took off 4 bases at V and 6 bases at J, with 12 bases between the two ends. In DNA, the CDR3 is TGCAGCGTTGGCCACCTCGCCGATGGCTACACCTTC. Amino acids: CSVGHLADGYTF.

The chain combines TRBV5-1 with TRBJ1-3; D not certain. The V end lost 0 bases, the J end lost 0 bases, and 16 bases lay between the germline ends. Germline V gives CDR1 SGHRS, CDR2 YFSETQ. CDR3 length: 18 residues. CDR3 nucleotides: TGCGCCAGCAGCTTGGGTATATACGGGCGGAACTCTGGAAACACCATATATTTT. Translation gives CASSLGIYGRNSGNTIYF. Full variable domain (remainder filled in from reference TRBV5-1 and TRBJ1-3): KAGVTQTPRYLIKTRGQQVTLSCSPISGHRSVSWYQQTPGQGLQFLFEYFSETQRNKGNFPGRFSGRQFSNSRSEMNVSTLELGDSALYLCASSLGIYGRNSGNTIYFGEGSWLTVV.

The sample holds one count of this clone. V usage is TRBV7-2 and J usage is TRBJ2-3; TRBD2 aligns across 8 bases. V lost 6 bases and J lost 1; bases outside the gene matches: 6. Germline CDR1 SGHTA, CDR2 FQGNSA. The CDR3 length is 15 residues. The CDR3 reads CASSFRRGGTDTQYF. The CDR3 region has the DNA TGTGCCAGCAGTTTTAGGCGGGGGGGCACAGATACGCAGTATTTT.

The genes are TRBV9 and TRBJ1-4; the D gene is possibly TRBD1 (6 bases). CDR1 SGDLS and CDR2 YYNGEE come from the germline V gene. Trimming cost V 4 bases and J 7 bases, with 14 bases left between them. The CDR3 length is 14 residues. The CDR3 region is CASSPTGQSEKLFF. The CDR3, as DNA: TGTGCCAGCAGCCCAACTGGACAGTCTGAAAAACTGTTTTTT.

This clone has only one observation. No conserved phenylalanine or tryptophan is present at the end of the CDR3, so a read error is the likely explanation. The rearrangement uses TRBV30 and TRBJ2-7; 7 bases fit TRBD2. Losses at the gene ends were 4 bases for V and 6 bases for J; bases not matched to a gene: 3. This CDR3 is 11 amino acids long. Germline loops: CDR1 GTSNPN, CDR2 SVGIG (reference sequence). In nucleotides, the CDR3 is TGTGCCTGGAAGGCGGGGGTCGAGCAGTACCTC. The encoded protein is CAWKAGVEQYL.

This rearrangement joins TRBV29-1 to TRBJ1-4; D not certain. The germline V and J ends were trimmed by 6 bases and 2 bases, with 13 bases remaining between them. Germline V gene data show CDR1 as SQVTM and CDR2 as ANQGSEA. This CDR3 has 14 amino acids. The CDR3 loop is CSVSSPRTNEKLFF. The CDR3, as DNA: TGCAGCGTGAGCAGTCCTCGGACTAATGAAAAACTGTTTTTT.

The V gene is TRBV7-3, the J gene TRBJ2-1; no reliable D call. The V end lost 2 bases, the J end lost 8 bases, and 16 bases lay between the germline ends. The CDR3 totals 15 residues. Germline V CDR1 and CDR2: SGHTA, FQGTGA. As DNA, the CDR3 is TGTGCCAGCAGCTTAGGCGCAGTCAAAGTCGATGAGCAGTTCTTC. As protein: CASSLGAVKVDEQFF.

The chain uses TRBV14 and TRBJ2-1; maybe TRBD1 (5 bases). This CDR3 has 16 residues. V dropped 4 bases and J dropped 8 bases, with 21 bases sitting between them. CDR1 is SGHDN and CDR2 is FVKESK in the germline V gene. The CDR3 region is CASSRVYGPARDEQFF. Written as DNA, the CDR3 is TGTGCCAGCAGCCGAGTGTACGGACCCGCCAGGGATGAGCAGTTCTTC.

V and J are TRBV4-2 and TRBJ1-2; 9 bases fit TRBD1. This CDR3 spans 14 amino acids. Germline V gives CDR1 LGHNA, CDR2 YNFKEQ. With V trimmed by 4 bases and J by 6 bases, 6 bases remained unmatched. Here the CDR3 DNA reads TGTGCCAGCAGCCCATACAGGGGGCGCGATGGCTACACCTTC. Translation gives CASSPYRGRDGYTF.

In this sample, this clone turned up once. The chain carries TRBV5-1 and TRBJ2-2, with 7 bases lining up with TRBD1. This CDR3 has 15 residues. The germline gives CDR1 SGHRS, CDR2 YFSETQ. With V trimmed by 4 bases and J by 1 base, 4 bases remained unmatched. DNA for the CDR3: TGCGCCAGCAGCCTCCGGGACAGGAACACCGGGGAGCTGTTTTTT. Translating it yields CASSLRDRNTGELFF.

V and J are TRBV12-2 and TRBJ1-2. TRBV12-2 is reported as a pseudogene. This CDR3 region has 13 residues. As DNA, the CDR3 is TGTGCAAGGGGAGTCCCCGCTCTCTATGGCTACACCTTC. Amino acids: CARGVPALYGYTF.

The rearrangement links TRBV5-1 to TRBJ2-5; 14 bases are a match to TRBD2. Germline V gene sequence: CDR1 SGHRS, CDR2 YFSETQ. The CDR3 runs to 16 residues. J gave up 5 bases and V 4 bases, and 7 bases lay outside the gene matches. This CDR3 is CASSPRTSGGTETQYF. Written as DNA, the CDR3 is TGCGCCAGCAGCCCGAGGACTAGCGGGGGGACGGAGACCCAGTACTTC.

J is TRBJ2-1 and V is TRBV10-3; 11 bases align to TRBD2. V was pared by 3 bases and J by 3 bases, with 4 bases of the junction left unmatched. Germline V gene sequence: CDR1 ENHRY, CDR2 SYGVKD. The CDR3 spans 16 residues. CDR3 bases: TGTGCCATCAGTGACCCTACTAGCGGGAGCTACAATGAGCAGTTCTTC. Amino acid sequence: CAISDPTSGSYNEQFF.

The V call is TRBV7-3, the J call TRBJ2-1; D is undetermined. This CDR3 has 16 residues. The germline V gene has CDR1 SGHTA and CDR2 FQGTGA. V gave up 1 base and J gave up 4 bases, with 14 bases separating them. The CDR3 DNA sequence: TGTGCCAGCAGCTTAAGAGACACCCGATCTTACAATGAGCAGTTCTTC. Its protein product is CASSLRDTRSYNEQFF.

The gene calls are TRBV12-5 and TRBJ2-5; D call uncertain. Deletions cut 2 bases from V and 5 bases from J, with 9 bases between. Per the germline V gene, CDR1 is LGHNT and CDR2 is FRNRAP. The CDR3 has 13 residues. DNA of the CDR3: TGTGCTAGTGGTTTGATAGGGCTGGAGACCCAGTACTTC. Amino acid sequence: CASGLIGLETQYF.

Comment on this clone: The identical CDR3 is also encoded by other nucleotide sequences in the sample. The chain is built from TRBV5-1 and TRBJ2-2; no definite D call. CDR3 size: 14 residues. The V gene lost 5 bases and the J gene lost 0 bases, with 8 bases spanning the gap. Germline-derived CDR1 and CDR2 are SGHRS and YFSETQ. The DNA for the CDR3 is TGCGCCAGCAGTTCGGATACGAACACCGGGGAGCTGTTTTTT. Amino acids: CASSSDTNTGELFF.

This clone was seen only a few times. The chain links TRBV9 to TRBJ2-5; no clear D. The V end lost 0 bases, the J end lost 5 bases, and 11 bases lay between the germline ends. The CDR3 has 14 amino acids. CDR1 and CDR2 from the germline V gene are SGDLS and YYNGEE. In DNA form, the CDR3 reads TGTGCCAGCAGCGTAGGCCCTCAAGTGGAGACCCAGTACTTC. Its protein product is CASSVGPQVETQYF.

The rearrangement joins TRBV29-1 to TRBJ1-2, with 8 bases fitting TRBD1. The trim removed 1 base at V and 5 bases at J, leaving 6 bases unmatched. Germline CDR1 SQVTM, CDR2 ANQGSEA. This CDR3 spans 14 amino acids. This chain's CDR3 is CSVEGFNRGYGYTF. CDR3 coding DNA: TGCAGCGTTGAAGGATTTAACAGGGGGTATGGCTACACCTTC.